This TCR beta chain was identified in a study of low-dose radiotherapy and immunotherapy resistance in tumors. Study details: Every two weeks patients got nivolumab 240 mg flat dose, plus ipilimumab 1 mg/kg every six weeks, intravenously. Oral aspirin at 300 mg was taken daily by patients for four cycles, beginning on cycle 1 day 1.

Time point described: before trial treatment. As concerns this clonotype: A far larger clone is off by one base, so a read error is likely.

Germline-derived CDR1 and CDR2 are SGHDN and FVKESK. The V and J ends lost 6 bases and 5 bases respectively, with 20 bases between them. CDR3 size: 16 residues. Both TCRalpha and TCRbeta chains were reverse transcribed with V-gene-specific primers. Both a constant-region primer and a V-primer adapter served to amplify TCRs across 20 to 25 PCR cycles. TCRdb passed the reads through MiXCR, listing each CDR3 protein once. The sample holds around 65,000 distinct CDR3 sequences; more than 25% are singletons and the top ten take 6.5% to 8%. The sequences come from PBMCs, collected before treatment. This sequence joins TRBV14 and TRBJ1-3; D is uncertain. The source of this sequence is a male donor with rectosigmoid adenocarcinoma. The DNA for the CDR3 is TGTGCCAGCAGTTCCCCCTCCGAGGCCAGCAGAAACACCATATATTTT. Residues: CASSSPSEASRNTIYF.